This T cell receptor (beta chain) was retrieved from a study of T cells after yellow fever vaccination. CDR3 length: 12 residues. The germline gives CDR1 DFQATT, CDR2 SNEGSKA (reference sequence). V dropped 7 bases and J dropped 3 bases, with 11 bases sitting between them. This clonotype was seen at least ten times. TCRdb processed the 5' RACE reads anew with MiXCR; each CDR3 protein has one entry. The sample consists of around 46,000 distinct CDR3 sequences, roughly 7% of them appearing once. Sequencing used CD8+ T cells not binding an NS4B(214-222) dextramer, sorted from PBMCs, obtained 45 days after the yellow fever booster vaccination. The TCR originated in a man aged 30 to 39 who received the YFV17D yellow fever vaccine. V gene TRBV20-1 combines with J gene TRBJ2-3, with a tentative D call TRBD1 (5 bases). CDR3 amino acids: CSVEQATDTQYF. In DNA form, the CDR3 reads TGCAGTGTAGAACAGGCAACAGATACGCAGTATTTT.